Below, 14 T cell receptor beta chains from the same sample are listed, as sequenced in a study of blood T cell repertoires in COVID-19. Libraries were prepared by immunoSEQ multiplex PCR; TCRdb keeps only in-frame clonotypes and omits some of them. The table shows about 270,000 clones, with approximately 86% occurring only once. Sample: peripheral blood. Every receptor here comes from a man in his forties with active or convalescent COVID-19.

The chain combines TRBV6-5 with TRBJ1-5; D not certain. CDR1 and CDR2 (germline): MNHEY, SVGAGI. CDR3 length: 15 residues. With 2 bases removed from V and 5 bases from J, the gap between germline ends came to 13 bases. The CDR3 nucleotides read TGTGCCAGCAGTTACACCGACAATCCTTATCAGCCCCAGCATTTT. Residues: CASSYTDNPYQPQHF.

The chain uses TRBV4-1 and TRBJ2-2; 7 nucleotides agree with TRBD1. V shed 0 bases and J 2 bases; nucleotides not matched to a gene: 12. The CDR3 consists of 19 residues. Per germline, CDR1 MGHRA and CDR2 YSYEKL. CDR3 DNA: TGCGCCAGCAGCCAAGATGGAAGCGATTGGACAGGAAACACCGGGGAGCTGTTTTTT. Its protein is CASSQDGSDWTGNTGELFF.

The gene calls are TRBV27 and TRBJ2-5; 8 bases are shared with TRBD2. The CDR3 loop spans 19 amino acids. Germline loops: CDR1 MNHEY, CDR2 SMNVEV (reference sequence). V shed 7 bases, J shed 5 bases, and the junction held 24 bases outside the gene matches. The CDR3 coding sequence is TGTGCCAGCATCTCCCTCCGGGGGGGTGTGGGACTTCGTAGGGAGACCCAGTACTTC. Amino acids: CASISLRGGVGLRRETQYF.

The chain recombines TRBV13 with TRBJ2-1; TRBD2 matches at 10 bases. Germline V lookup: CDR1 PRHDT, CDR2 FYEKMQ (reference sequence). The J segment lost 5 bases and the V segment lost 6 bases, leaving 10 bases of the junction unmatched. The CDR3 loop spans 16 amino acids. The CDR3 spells CASSYTGLANHNEQFF. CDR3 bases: TGTGCCAGCAGTTATACGGGACTAGCGAACCACAATGAGCAGTTCTTC. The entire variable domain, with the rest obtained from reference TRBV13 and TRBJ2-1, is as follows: AAGVIQSPRHLIKEKRETATLKCYPIPRHDTVYWYQQGPGQDPQFLISFYEKMQSDKGSIPDRFSAQQFSDYHSELNMSSLELGDSALYFCASSYTGLANHNEQFFGPGTRLTVL.

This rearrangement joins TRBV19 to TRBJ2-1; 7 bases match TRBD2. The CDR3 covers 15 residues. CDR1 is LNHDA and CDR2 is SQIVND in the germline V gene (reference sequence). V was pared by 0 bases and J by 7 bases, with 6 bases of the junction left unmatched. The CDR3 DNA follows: TGTGCCAGTAGTATAGATCGGTTGGGGGGGAATGAGCAGTTCTTC. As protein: CASSIDRLGGNEQFF. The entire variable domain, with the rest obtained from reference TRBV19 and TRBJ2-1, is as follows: DGGITQSPKYLFRKEGQNVTLSCEQNLNHDAMYWYRQDPGQGLRLIYYSQIVNDFQKGDIAEGYSVSREKKESFPLTVTSAQKNPTAFYLCASSIDRLGGNEQFFGPGTRLTVL.

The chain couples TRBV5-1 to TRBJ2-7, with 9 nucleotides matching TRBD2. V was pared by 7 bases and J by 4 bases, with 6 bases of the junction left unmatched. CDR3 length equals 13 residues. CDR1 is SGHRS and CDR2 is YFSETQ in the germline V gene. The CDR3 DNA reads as TGCGCCAGCCGCCTAGCGGGGAGATACGAGCAGTACTTC. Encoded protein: CASRLAGRYEQYF.

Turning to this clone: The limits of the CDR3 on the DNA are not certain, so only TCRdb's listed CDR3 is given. Here the CDR3 reads CASSSSGTGKGGEKLFF. The rearrangement uses TRBV28 and TRBJ1-4; no DNA check was done on the table's D call, TRBD1. Germline CDR1 reads MDHEN; CDR2 reads SYDVKM. The CDR3 has 17 amino acids, counting both end residues.

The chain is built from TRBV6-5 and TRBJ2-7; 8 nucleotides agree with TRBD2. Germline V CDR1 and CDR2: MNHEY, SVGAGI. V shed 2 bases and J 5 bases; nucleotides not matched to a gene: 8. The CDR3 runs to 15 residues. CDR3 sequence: CASSYPTAGGHEQYF. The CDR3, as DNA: TGTGCCAGCAGTTACCCAACCGCGGGGGGTCACGAGCAGTACTTC.

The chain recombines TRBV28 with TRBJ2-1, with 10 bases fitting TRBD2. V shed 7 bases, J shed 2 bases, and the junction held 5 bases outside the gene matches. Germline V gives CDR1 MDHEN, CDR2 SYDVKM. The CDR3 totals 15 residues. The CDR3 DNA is TGTGCCAGCACCTATAGCGGGGGGACCTACAATGAGCAGTTCTTC. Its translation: CASTYSGGTYNEQFF. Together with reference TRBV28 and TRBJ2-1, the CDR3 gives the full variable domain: DVKVTQSSRYLVKRTGEKVFLECVQDMDHENMFWYRQDPGLGLRLIYFSYDVKMKEKGDIPEGYSVSREKKERFSLILESASTNQTSMYLCASTYSGGTYNEQFFGPGTRLTVL.

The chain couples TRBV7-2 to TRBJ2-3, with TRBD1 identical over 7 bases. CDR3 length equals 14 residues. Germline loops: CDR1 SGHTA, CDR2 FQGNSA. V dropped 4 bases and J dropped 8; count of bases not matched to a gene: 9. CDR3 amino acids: CASSSRQGMVTQYF. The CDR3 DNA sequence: TGTGCCAGCAGCTCCAGACAGGGAATGGTTACGCAGTATTTT. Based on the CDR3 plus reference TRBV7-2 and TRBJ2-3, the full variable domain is GAGVSQSPSNKVTEKGKDVELRCDPISGHTALYWYRQSLGQGLEFLIYFQGNSAPDKSGLPSDRFSAERTGGSVSTLTIQRTQQEDSAVYLCASSSRQGMVTQYFGPGTRLTVL.

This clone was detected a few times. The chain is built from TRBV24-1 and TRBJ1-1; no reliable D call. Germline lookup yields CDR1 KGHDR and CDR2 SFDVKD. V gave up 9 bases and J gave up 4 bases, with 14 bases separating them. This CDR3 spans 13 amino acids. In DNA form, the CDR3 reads TGTGCCACCTCAGAGGGAGAGTCCACTGAAGCTTTCTTT. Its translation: CATSEGESTEAFF.

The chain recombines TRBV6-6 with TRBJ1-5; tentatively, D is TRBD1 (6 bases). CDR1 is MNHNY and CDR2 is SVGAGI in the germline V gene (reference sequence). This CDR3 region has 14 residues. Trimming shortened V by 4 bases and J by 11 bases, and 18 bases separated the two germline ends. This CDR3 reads CASSLGHPEWAQHF. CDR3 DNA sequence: TGTGCCAGCAGTTTGGGACACCCTGAATGGGCCCAGCATTTT.

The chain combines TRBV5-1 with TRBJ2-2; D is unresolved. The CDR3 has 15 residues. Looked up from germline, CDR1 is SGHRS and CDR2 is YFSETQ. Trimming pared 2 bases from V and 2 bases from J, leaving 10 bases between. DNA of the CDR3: TGCGCCAGCAGCTTTGCAGGTGAAAACACCGGGGAGCTGTTTTTT. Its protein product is CASSFAGENTGELFF.

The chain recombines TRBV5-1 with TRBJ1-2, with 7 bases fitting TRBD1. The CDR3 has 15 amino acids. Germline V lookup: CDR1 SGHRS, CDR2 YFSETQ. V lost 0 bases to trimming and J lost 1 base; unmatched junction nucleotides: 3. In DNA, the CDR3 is TGCGCCAGCAGCTTGGTACGGGACAGTAACTATGGCTACACCTTC. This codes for CASSLVRDSNYGYTF.